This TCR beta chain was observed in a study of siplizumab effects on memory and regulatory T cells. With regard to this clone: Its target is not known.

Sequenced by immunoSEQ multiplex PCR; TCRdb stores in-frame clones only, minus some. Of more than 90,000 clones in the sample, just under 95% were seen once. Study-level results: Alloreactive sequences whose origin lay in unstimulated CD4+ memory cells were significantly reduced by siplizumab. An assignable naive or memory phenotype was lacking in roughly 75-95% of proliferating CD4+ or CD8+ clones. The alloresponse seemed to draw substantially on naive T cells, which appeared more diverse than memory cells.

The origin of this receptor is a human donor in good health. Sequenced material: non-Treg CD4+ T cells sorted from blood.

The CDR3 loop reads CASSPQPVWGEKLFF. Written as DNA, the CDR3 is TGTGCCAGCAGCCCCCAGCCTGTTTGGGGCGAAAAACTGTTTTTT. This chain links TRBV27 with TRBJ1-4, with D possibly matching TRBD1 (5 bases). Trimming pared 6 bases from V and 8 bases from J, leaving 19 bases between. Germline CDR1 and CDR2: MNHEY and SMNVEV (reference sequence). The CDR3 loop spans 15 amino acids.